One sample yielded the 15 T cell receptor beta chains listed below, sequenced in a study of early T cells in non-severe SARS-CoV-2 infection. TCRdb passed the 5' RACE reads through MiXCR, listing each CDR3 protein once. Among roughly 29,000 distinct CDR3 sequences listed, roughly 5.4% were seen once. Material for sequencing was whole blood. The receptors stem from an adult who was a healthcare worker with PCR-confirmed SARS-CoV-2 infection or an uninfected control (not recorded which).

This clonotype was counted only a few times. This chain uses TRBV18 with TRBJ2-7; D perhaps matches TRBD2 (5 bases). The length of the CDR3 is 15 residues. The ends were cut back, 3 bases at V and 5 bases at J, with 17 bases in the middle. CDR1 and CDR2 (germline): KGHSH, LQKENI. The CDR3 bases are TGTGCCAGCTCACCCCTCGCGGGCCCCGTCGACGAGCAGTACTTC. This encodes CASSPLAGPVDEQYF.

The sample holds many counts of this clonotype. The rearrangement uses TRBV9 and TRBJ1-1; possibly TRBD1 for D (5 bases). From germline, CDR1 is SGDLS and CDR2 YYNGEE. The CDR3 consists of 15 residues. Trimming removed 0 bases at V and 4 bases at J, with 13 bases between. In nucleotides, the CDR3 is TGTGCCAGCAGCGTAGCGGGCAGGGCTGGCACTGAAGCTTTCTTT. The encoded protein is CASSVAGRAGTEAFF. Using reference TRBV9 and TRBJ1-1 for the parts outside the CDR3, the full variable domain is DSGVTQTPKHLITATGQRVTLRCSPRSGDLSVYWYQQSLDQGLQFLIQYYNGEERAKGNILERFSAQQFPDLHSELNLSSLELGDSALYFCASSVAGRAGTEAFFGQGTRLTVV.

CDR3 nucleotide sequence: TGCGCCAGCAGCTTATCTTGGCGGGAGGCAGAGACCCAGTACTTC. Its translation is CASSLSWREAETQYF. This chain uses TRBV5-1 with TRBJ2-5, with TRBD2 matching 8 bases. The germline V gene encodes CDR1 SGHRS and CDR2 YFSETQ. The V and J ends lost 2 bases and 4 bases, in that order; junction bases with no gene match: 7. This CDR3 spans 15 amino acids.

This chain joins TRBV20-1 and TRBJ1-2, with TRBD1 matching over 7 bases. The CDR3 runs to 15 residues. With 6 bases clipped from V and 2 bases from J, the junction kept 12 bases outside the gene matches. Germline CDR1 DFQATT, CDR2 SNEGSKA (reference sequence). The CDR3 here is CSAKTPGQRNYGYTF. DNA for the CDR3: TGCAGTGCCAAGACTCCGGGACAGCGAAACTATGGCTACACCTTC.

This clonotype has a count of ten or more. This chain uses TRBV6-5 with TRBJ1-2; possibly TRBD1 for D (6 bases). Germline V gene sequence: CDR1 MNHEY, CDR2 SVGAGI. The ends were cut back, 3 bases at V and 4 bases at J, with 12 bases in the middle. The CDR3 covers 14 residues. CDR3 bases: TGTGCCAGCAGTTATAAGGCCAGGGGCTATGGCTACACCTTC. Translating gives CASSYKARGYGYTF.

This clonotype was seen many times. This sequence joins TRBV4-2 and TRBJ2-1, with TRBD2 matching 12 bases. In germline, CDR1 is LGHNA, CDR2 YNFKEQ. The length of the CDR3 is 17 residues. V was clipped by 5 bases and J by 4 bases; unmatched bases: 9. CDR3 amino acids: CASSGSTSGRPYNEQFF. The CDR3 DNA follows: TGTGCCAGCAGCGGATCGACTAGCGGGAGACCGTACAATGAGCAGTTCTTC.

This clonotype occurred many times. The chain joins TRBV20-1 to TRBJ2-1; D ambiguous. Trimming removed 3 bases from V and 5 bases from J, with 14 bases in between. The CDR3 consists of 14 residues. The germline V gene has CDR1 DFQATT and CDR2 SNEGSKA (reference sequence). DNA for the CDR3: TGCAGTGCTAGTCATGTGGCGCAGAACAATGAGCAGTTCTTC. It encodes CSASHVAQNNEQFF.

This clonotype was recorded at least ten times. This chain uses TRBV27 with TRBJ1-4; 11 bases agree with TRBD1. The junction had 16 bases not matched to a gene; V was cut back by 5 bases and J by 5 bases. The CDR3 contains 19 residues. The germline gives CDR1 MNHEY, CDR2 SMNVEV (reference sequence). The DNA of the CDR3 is TGTGCCAGCAGTCGCCGTAGATCCGGGACAGGGGGTCCAAATGAAAAACTGTTTTTT. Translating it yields CASSRRRSGTGGPNEKLFF.

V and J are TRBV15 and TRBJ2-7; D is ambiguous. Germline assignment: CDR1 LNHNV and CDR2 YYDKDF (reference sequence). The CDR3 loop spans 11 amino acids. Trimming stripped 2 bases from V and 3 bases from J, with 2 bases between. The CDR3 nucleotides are TGTGCCACCAGCAGAAACTACGAGCAGTACTTC. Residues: CATSRNYEQYF.

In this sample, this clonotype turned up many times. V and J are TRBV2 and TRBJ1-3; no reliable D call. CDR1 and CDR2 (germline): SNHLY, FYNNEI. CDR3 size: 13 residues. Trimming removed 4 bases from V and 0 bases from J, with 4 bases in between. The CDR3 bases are TGTGCCAGCAGTGTGTACTCTGGAAACACCATATATTTT. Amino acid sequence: CASSVYSGNTIYF.

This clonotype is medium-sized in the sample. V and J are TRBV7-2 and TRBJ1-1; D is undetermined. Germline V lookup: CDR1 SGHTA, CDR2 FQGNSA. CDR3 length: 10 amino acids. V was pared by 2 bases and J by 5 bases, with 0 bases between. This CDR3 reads CASSLTEAFF. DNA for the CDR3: TGTGCCAGCAGCTTAACTGAAGCTTTCTTT.

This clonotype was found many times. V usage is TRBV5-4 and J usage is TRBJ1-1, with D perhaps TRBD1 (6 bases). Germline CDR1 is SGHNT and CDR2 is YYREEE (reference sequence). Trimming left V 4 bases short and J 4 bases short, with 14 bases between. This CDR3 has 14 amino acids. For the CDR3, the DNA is TGTGCCAGCAGCCCGGCGTGGGGGGCCACTGAAGCTTTCTTT. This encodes CASSPAWGATEAFF.

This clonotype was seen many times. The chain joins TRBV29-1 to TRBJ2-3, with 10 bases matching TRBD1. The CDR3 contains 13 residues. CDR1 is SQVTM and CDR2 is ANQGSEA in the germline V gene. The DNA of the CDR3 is TGCAGTGCAAGACAGGGGGCAACAGATACGCAGTATTTT. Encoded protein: CSARQGATDTQYF.

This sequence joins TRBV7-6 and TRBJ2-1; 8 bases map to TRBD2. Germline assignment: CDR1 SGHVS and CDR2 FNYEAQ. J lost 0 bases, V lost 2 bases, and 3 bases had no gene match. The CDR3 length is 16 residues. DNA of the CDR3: TGTGCCAGCAGCTTATTCAGCGGGAGCTCCTACAATGAGCAGTTCTTC. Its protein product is CASSLFSGSSYNEQFF. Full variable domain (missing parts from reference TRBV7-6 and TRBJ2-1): GAGVSQSPRYKVTKRGQDVALRCDPISGHVSLYWYRQALGQGPEFLTYFNYEAQQDKSGLPNDRFSAERPEGSISTLTIQRTEQRDSAMYRCASSLFSGSSYNEQFFGPGTRLTVL.

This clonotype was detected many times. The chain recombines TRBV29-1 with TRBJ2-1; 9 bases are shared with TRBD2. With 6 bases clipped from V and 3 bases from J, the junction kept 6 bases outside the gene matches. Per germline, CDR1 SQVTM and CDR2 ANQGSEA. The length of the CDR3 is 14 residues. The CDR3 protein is CSVLAGAGYNEQFF. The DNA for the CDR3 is TGCAGCGTCTTAGCGGGAGCCGGCTACAATGAGCAGTTCTTC.